This TCR beta chain came from a study of shared T cell receptors in the human thymus. This CDR3 is 15 amino acids long. Germline-derived CDR1 and CDR2 are GTSNPN and SVGIG (reference sequence). V was clipped by 0 bases and J by 1 base; unmatched bases: 5. Generated by immunoSEQ multiplex PCR, the TCRdb table keeps only in-frame clones and is missing some. The sample comprises hundreds of thousands of clones, over 75% of which are singletons, and 0.0095% to 0.013% rests with the top ten. The sample also formed part of further work on human thymus T cells. Turning to that study: Resections removed during corrective heart surgery provided the thymus tissue used. Within thymic and blood repertoires, V and J gene usage appeared to be biased. Related studies found that unrelated individuals share highly overlapping thymic repertoires.

The specimen sequenced was thymocytes. This TCR was recovered from a boy under two years old with a congenital heart defect. The J gene is TRBJ1-1, the V gene TRBV30; 7 nucleotides line up with TRBD1. CDR3 protein: CAWSVGDRWNTEAFF. CDR3 coding DNA: TGTGCCTGGAGTGTTGGGGACAGATGGAACACTGAAGCTTTCTTT.